Following are 7 T cell receptor beta chains from one sample sequenced in a study of somatic mutations in cytotoxic T cells in rheumatoid arthritis. Data came from immunoSEQ multiplex PCR; TCRdb stores just in-frame clones and leaves some out. The sample comprises 3,000 to 3,500 clones, approximately 88% of which are singletons, and around 30% rests with the top ten. Source material: CD8+ T cells sorted from blood. The receptors originated from a middle-aged man with rheumatoid arthritis.

The J gene is TRBJ2-5, the V gene TRBV27, with D possibly matching TRBD1 (5 bases). The J call is in doubt because the DNA end fits TRBJ2-7 better. Germline V gene sequence: CDR1 MNHEY, CDR2 SMNVEV (reference sequence). The CDR3 covers 14 residues. The CDR3 coding sequence is TGTGCCAGCAGTTTAAGGGGCAGGGCCTACGAGCAGTACTTC. As protein: CASSLRGRAYEQYF.

The chain recombines TRBV15 with TRBJ1-5; D is uncertain. Between the trimmed V and J ends, which lost 0 bases and 0 bases, there was a span of 15 bases. Per germline, CDR1 LNHNV and CDR2 YYDKDF (reference sequence). The CDR3 consists of 18 residues. In nucleotides, the CDR3 is TGTGCCACCAGCAGAGATGGTGGCACGGGGTATAGCAATCAGCCCCAGCATTTT. It is translated as CATSRDGGTGYSNQPQHF. Combining the CDR3 with reference TRBV15 and TRBJ1-5 gives the whole variable domain DAMVIQNPRYQVTQFGKPVTLSCSQTLNHNVMYWYQQKSSQAPKLLFHYYDKDFNNEADTPDNFQSRRPNTSFCFLDIRSPGLGDTAMYLCATSRDGGTGYSNQPQHFGDGTRLSIL.

The chain joins TRBV28 to TRBJ2-3, with a tentative D call TRBD2 (6 bases). Trimming shortened V by 3 bases and J by 6 bases, and 13 bases separated the two germline ends. Germline V lookup: CDR1 MDHEN, CDR2 SYDVKM. This CDR3 is built from 14 residues. The CDR3 sequence is CASSFLSGTDTQYF. The CDR3 bases are TGTGCCAGCAGTTTCCTTAGCGGAACCGATACGCAGTATTTT. Filled out from reference TRBV28 and TRBJ2-3, the complete variable domain reads DVKVTQSSRYLVKRTGEKVFLECVQDMDHENMFWYRQDPGLGLRLIYFSYDVKMKEKGDIPEGYSVSREKKERFSLILESASTNQTSMYLCASSFLSGTDTQYFGPGTRLTVL.

A note on this clone: Distinct nucleotide sequences in the sample also encode this CDR3. This chain's CDR3 is CASNSGTNSPLHF. In DNA form, the CDR3 reads TGTGCCAGCAACTCCGGGACAAATTCACCCCTCCACTTT. V gene TRBV9 combines with J gene TRBJ1-6; D is perhaps TRBD1 (6 bases). Trimming stripped 6 bases from V and 7 bases from J, with 11 bases between. Germline CDR1 reads SGDLS; CDR2 reads YYNGEE. The length of the CDR3 is 13 residues.

This clone was seen more than once but under ten times. V and J are TRBV9 and TRBJ1-2; D gene ambiguous. The CDR3 consists of 15 residues. In germline, CDR1 is SGDLS, CDR2 YYNGEE. Trimming took off 0 bases at V and 7 bases at J, with 16 bases between the two ends. In nucleotides, the CDR3 is TGTGCCAGCAGCGTAGCTTTTTCACAGTACGGTGGCTACACCTTC. It is translated as CASSVAFSQYGGYTF.

This clone was observed a few times. Other DNA sequences in the sample encode the same CDR3. The V call is TRBV13, the J call TRBJ1-2, with 8 bases aligning to TRBD1. The CDR3 contains 13 residues. Unmatched junction bases numbered 5, after V lost 3 bases and J lost 8 bases. CDR1 is PRHDT and CDR2 is FYEKMQ in the germline V gene (reference sequence). CDR3 residues: CASSFQGAEGYTF. As DNA, the CDR3 is TGTGCCAGCAGCTTTCAGGGGGCGGAGGGCTACACCTTC.

V is TRBV13 and J is TRBJ2-3; D is ambiguous. Trimming removed 0 bases from V and 4 bases from J, with 8 bases in between. The germline gives CDR1 PRHDT, CDR2 FYEKMQ (reference sequence). There are 14 residues in the CDR3. Here the CDR3 DNA reads TGTGCCAGCAGCTTAGGCCTTATCCCAGATACGCAGTATTTT. This encodes CASSLGLIPDTQYF.